The 3 T cell receptor beta chains reported below all come from one sample, sequenced in a study of blood T cell repertoires in COVID-19 (dated by TCRdb to the early 2020s). Library preparation was by the immunoSEQ multiplex PCR assay. TCRdb took over this immuneACCESS table, retaining in-frame rearrangements with V and J assigned. Such tables are incomplete; in checked studies, under half of the missing clones stem from an unresolved V gene, and the remainder is unexplained. For this sample there are about 130,000 clones; roughly 90% appear just once. The ten most abundant clones make up roughly 18% of the sample. The specimen sequenced was peripheral blood. These receptors all stem from a man aged 50-59 years with active or convalescent COVID-19.

The chain's CDR3 is CASSFALEKLFF. As DNA, the CDR3 is TGTGCCAGCAGTTTTGCGTTGGAAAAACTGTTTTTT. The rearrangement joins TRBV28 to TRBJ1-4; D gene unclear. Germline values: CDR1 MDHEN, CDR2 SYDVKM. V lost 3 bases and J lost 8, with 7 bases in between. There are 12 residues in the CDR3.

The gene calls are TRBV6-1 and TRBJ2-2; 11 bases fit TRBD1. V gave up 2 bases and J gave up 4 bases; unmatched junction bases: 21. Germline V CDR1 and CDR2: MNHNS, SASEGT. The CDR3 covers 22 residues. Here the CDR3 reads CASSEWFRDRGSSGGLTGELFF. Here the CDR3 DNA reads TGTGCCAGCAGTGAATGGTTTCGGGACAGGGGGTCCTCGGGAGGACTCACCGGGGAGCTGTTTTTT.

This rearrangement joins TRBV24-1 to TRBJ2-2, with 9 bases aligning to TRBD1. With V trimmed by 3 bases and J by 4 bases, 8 bases remained unmatched. Germline CDR1 is KGHDR and CDR2 is SFDVKD. The CDR3 has 17 residues. CDR3 loop: CATSDDSGTGSTGELFF. The CDR3 region has the DNA TGTGCCACCAGTGATGATTCCGGGACAGGGAGCACCGGGGAGCTGTTTTTT.